These 31 T cell receptor beta chains originate from one sample sequenced in a study of cytomegalovirus exposure and HLA in healthy donors. 13 Jbeta primers and 60 Vbeta primers were used for the PCR. Clones were read by immunoSEQ multiplex PCR, and TCRdb kept only the in-frame ones, dropping some. The repertoire consists of 95,000 to 150,000 clones, with more than 60% occurring once and the leading ten covering around 3.6%. The sample consisted of PBMCs. The source is a man in his thirties or forties in good health and CMV-seronegative.

The chain joins TRBV7-3 to TRBJ2-2, with D perhaps matching TRBD2 (6 bases). This CDR3 contains 15 residues. Germline V gene sequence: CDR1 SGHTA, CDR2 FQGTGA. Trimming removed 5 bases from V and 1 base from J, with 11 bases in between. The CDR3 reads CASSLNGGNTGELFF. The CDR3 nucleotides are TGTGCCAGCAGCCTGAACGGGGGGAACACCGGGGAGCTGTTTTTT.

In nucleotides, the CDR3 is TGTGCCAGCAGCATGACAGACTCCTACGAGCAGTACTTC. It codes for CASSMTDSYEQYF. This chain links TRBV7-9 with TRBJ2-7, with D perhaps TRBD1 (5 bases). Trimming left V 5 bases short and J 0 bases short, with 8 bases between. Germline CDR1 and CDR2: SEHNR and FQNEAQ (reference sequence). The CDR3 contains 13 residues. Full variable domain (remainder filled in from reference TRBV7-9 and TRBJ2-7): DTGVSQNPRHKITKRGQNVTFRCDPISEHNRLYWYRQTLGQGPEFLTYFQNEAQLEKSRLLSDRFSAERPKGSFSTLEIQRTEQGDSAMYLCASSMTDSYEQYFGPGTRLTVT.

The chain recombines TRBV13 with TRBJ2-5; 7 bases map to TRBD1. This CDR3 contains 14 residues. The germline V gene has CDR1 PRHDT and CDR2 FYEKMQ (reference sequence). Trimming took 5 bases from V and 2 from J; bases not matched to a gene: 5. The CDR3 DNA sequence: TGTGCCAGCAGCCTCCGGGGACAGCAAGAGACCCAGTACTTC. This translates into CASSLRGQQETQYF.

This chain links TRBV28 with TRBJ1-5; the D gene is possibly TRBD1 (5 bases). Between the trimmed V and J ends, which lost 6 bases and 2 bases, there was a span of 17 bases. The germline CDR1 and CDR2 sequences are MDHEN and SYDVKM. This CDR3 region has 16 residues. DNA for the CDR3: TGTGCCAGCAGAACCCGGCCCCAGGGCGGCAATCAGCCCCAGCATTTT. Its translation: CASRTRPQGGNQPQHF.

The genes are TRBV7-9 and TRBJ1-5, with D uncertain. CDR1 SEHNR and CDR2 FQNEAQ come from the germline V gene (reference sequence). CDR3 length: 13 amino acids. V lost 5 bases and J 1 base, leaving 6 bases between the germline ends. The CDR3 is CASSPLSNQPQHF. The DNA of the CDR3 is TGTGCCAGCAGCCCTCTAAGCAATCAGCCCCAGCATTTT.

This chain uses TRBV21-1 with TRBJ2-1; whether TRBD1, the table's D call, matches the DNA was not checked. TRBV21-1 is a known pseudogene. The CDR3 sequence is 14 residues long. CDR3 DNA: TGTGCCAGCAGTAAGACAGGACCGGGGAATGAGCAGTTCTTC. This codes for CASSKTGPGNEQFF.

There are a few counts of this clone. The rearrangement uses TRBV6-1 and TRBJ1-4; D remains ambiguous. From germline, CDR1 is MNHNS and CDR2 SASEGT. The CDR3 is 14 residues long. Trimming pared 4 bases from V and 7 bases from J, leaving 13 bases between. DNA of the CDR3: TGTGCCAGCAGTGCTGATTATCGGGGTGAAAAACTGTTTTTT. Residues: CASSADYRGEKLFF.

J is TRBJ2-2 and V is TRBV7-3; 8 nucleotides agree with TRBD2. Losses at the gene ends were 0 bases for V and 8 bases for J; bases not matched to a gene: 5. Germline V gives CDR1 SGHTA, CDR2 FQGTGA. The length of the CDR3 is 15 residues. The CDR3, as DNA: TGTGCCAGCAGCTTAACGATAGCGGGGACTGGGGAGCTGTTTTTT. Its translation: CASSLTIAGTGELFF.

This rearrangement joins TRBV10-3 to TRBJ2-1; maybe TRBD1 (6 bases). Trimming cost V 0 bases and J 5 bases, with 11 bases left between them. The CDR3 covers 15 residues. Germline CDR1 and CDR2: ENHRY and SYGVKD. The CDR3: CAISESQGKNNEQFF. CDR3 bases: TGTGCCATCAGTGAGTCACAGGGTAAAAACAATGAGCAGTTCTTC.

The chain carries TRBV30 and TRBJ2-2; D is unresolved. CDR1 and CDR2 from the germline V gene are GTSNPN and SVGIG (reference sequence). Trimming removed 0 bases at V and 4 bases at J, with 9 bases between. The CDR3 totals 14 residues. CDR3 nucleotide sequence: TGTGCCTGGAGTGTACGCCAGATCACCGGGGAGCTGTTTTTT. Translation gives CAWSVRQITGELFF.

The chain combines TRBV11-2 with TRBJ1-6; D gene unclear. V lost 5 bases, J lost 4 bases, and 15 bases lay in between. CDR1 and CDR2 (germline): SGHAT, FQNNGV. The CDR3 covers 16 residues. CDR3 amino acids: CASSPLGGQYNSPLHF. CDR3 in DNA: TGTGCCAGCAGCCCCCTGGGTGGGCAGTATAATTCACCCCTCCACTTT.

V is TRBV5-1 and J is TRBJ2-4, with D possibly being TRBD1 (6 bases). V dropped 4 bases and J dropped 5 bases, with 10 bases sitting between them. Germline values: CDR1 SGHRS, CDR2 YFSETQ. The CDR3 length is 13 residues. The CDR3 loop reads CASSKDRQNIQYF. DNA of the CDR3: TGCGCCAGCAGCAAGGACAGACAAAACATTCAGTACTTC.

This clone was observed a single time. The rearrangement links TRBV5-8 to TRBJ2-7; 7 bases are a match to TRBD1. This CDR3 has 14 amino acids. The V gene's germline CDR1 is SGHTS and CDR2 YDEGEE. The junction had 7 bases not matched to a gene; V was cut back by 4 bases and J by 3 bases. The CDR3 is CASSQGVQSYEQYF. The CDR3 DNA is TGTGCCAGCAGCCAGGGGGTACAGAGCTACGAGCAGTACTTC. Variable domain in full (rest from reference TRBV5-8 and TRBJ2-7): EAGVTQSPTHLIKTRGQQATLRCSPISGHTSVYWYQQALGLGLQFLLWYDEGEERNRGNFPPRFSGRQFPNYSSELNVNALELEDSALYLCASSQGVQSYEQYFGPGTRLTVT.

The CDR3 DNA follows: TGTGCCAGCTCACCCGGGACACACCAAGAGACCCAGTACTTC. This gives the protein CASSPGTHQETQYF. The gene calls are TRBV18 and TRBJ2-5; TRBD1 is a possible D gene (6 bases). V shed 3 bases and J shed 0 bases, with 8 bases lying between them. This CDR3 spans 14 amino acids. In germline, CDR1 is KGHSH, CDR2 LQKENI.

The chain couples TRBV9 to TRBJ1-5, with TRBD1 as a possible D gene (6 bases). With 7 bases removed from V and 7 bases from J, the gap between germline ends came to 18 bases. Germline-derived CDR1 and CDR2 are SGDLS and YYNGEE. The CDR3 spans 14 residues. For the CDR3, the DNA is TGTGCCAGCTCCAGAGACCCAGGGGACCAGCCCCAGCATTTT. It specifies CASSRDPGDQPQHF.

The rearrangement uses TRBV19 and TRBJ1-1; 8 bases are shared with TRBD1. This CDR3 spans 14 amino acids. With V trimmed by 5 bases and J by 4 bases, 6 bases remained unmatched. Germline CDR1 reads LNHDA; CDR2 reads SQIVND (reference sequence). The CDR3 protein is CASSPDRGGTEAFF. The CDR3, as DNA: TGTGCCAGTAGTCCAGACAGGGGAGGCACTGAAGCTTTCTTT.

This clone was detected only a few times. The chain employs TRBV28 and TRBJ2-7, with D perhaps TRBD2 (6 bases). Deletions cut 1 base from V and 7 bases from J, with 17 bases between. There are 15 residues in the CDR3. CDR1 is MDHEN and CDR2 is SYDVKM in the germline V gene. The CDR3 loop is CASSLFARDSLEQYF. Written as DNA, the CDR3 is TGTGCCAGCAGTTTATTCGCCCGGGACTCCCTTGAGCAGTACTTC.

CDR3 sequence (DNA): TGTGCCAGCTCACCCCTCGGGGAGGGGGTCGGCTACGAGCAGTACTTC. Its protein is CASSPLGEGVGYEQYF. The chain joins TRBV18 to TRBJ2-7, with D maybe TRBD2 (7 bases). This CDR3 comprises 16 residues. CDR1 and CDR2 from the germline V gene are KGHSH and LQKENI. Trimming removed 3 bases at V and 3 bases at J, with 18 bases between.

The chain recombines TRBV18 with TRBJ1-5, with 7 bases identical to TRBD1. V lost 1 base to trimming and J lost 0 bases; unmatched junction nucleotides: 0. Per germline, CDR1 KGHSH and CDR2 LQKENI. CDR3 length equals 15 residues. In DNA form, the CDR3 reads TGTGCCAGCTCACCACAGGGGGCTAGCAATCAGCCCCAGCATTTT. Translated: CASSPQGASNQPQHF.

The V and J genes are TRBV4-1 and TRBJ1-1, with TRBD1 matching 7 bases. The CDR3 is 16 amino acids. With V trimmed by 0 bases and J by 0 bases, 4 bases remained unmatched. Looked up from germline, CDR1 is MGHRA and CDR2 is YSYEKL. CDR3 in amino acids: CASSQEWGQMNTEAFF. CDR3 sequence (DNA): TGCGCCAGCAGCCAAGAGTGGGGACAGATGAACACTGAAGCTTTCTTT.

The V call is TRBV14, the J call TRBJ1-4, with TRBD1 identical over 7 bases. The ends lost 5 bases at V and 0 bases at J; junction bases unmatched: 12. Germline CDR1 reads SGHDN; CDR2 reads FVKESK. The CDR3 has 18 amino acids. The CDR3 DNA is TGTGCCAGCAGCGCACAGGGGACCAATCCCCCAACTAATGAAAAACTGTTTTTT. Amino acids: CASSAQGTNPPTNEKLFF.

This clone was seen a handful of times. This chain links TRBV7-8 with TRBJ2-1; 7 bases agree with TRBD2. Germline CDR1 and CDR2: SGHVS and FQNEAQ. With 2 bases clipped from V and 2 bases from J, the junction kept 3 bases outside the gene matches. CDR3 length: 15 amino acids. The CDR3 sequence: CASSLTAGPYNEQFF. CDR3 nucleotides: TGTGCCAGCAGCTTAACAGCGGGACCCTACAATGAGCAGTTCTTC.

V is TRBV4-1 and J is TRBJ2-7, with 8 bases that match TRBD2. The CDR3 spans 15 residues. Germline lookup yields CDR1 MGHRA and CDR2 YSYEKL. V dropped 1 base and J dropped 3; count of bases not matched to a gene: 5. The CDR3 protein is CASSQGNREGYEQYF. The CDR3 DNA reads as TGCGCCAGCAGCCAAGGTAACCGGGAGGGCTACGAGCAGTACTTC.

This chain's CDR3 is CASSPTLNAYEQYF. The CDR3 nucleotides are TGTGCCAGCAGCCCAACACTAAATGCCTACGAGCAGTACTTC. The V call is TRBV7-8, the J call TRBJ2-7; D gene unclear. The V gene lost 5 bases and the J gene lost 2 bases, with 13 bases spanning the gap. Per the germline V gene, CDR1 is SGHVS and CDR2 is FQNEAQ. This CDR3 comprises 14 residues. Using reference TRBV7-8 and TRBJ2-7 for the parts outside the CDR3, the full variable domain is GAGVSQSPRYKVAKRGQDVALRCDPISGHVSLFWYQQALGQGPEFLTYFQNEAQLDKSGLPSDRFFAERPEGSVSTLKIQRTQQEDSAVYLCASSPTLNAYEQYFGPGTRLTVT.

The genes are TRBV5-4 and TRBJ2-7; a weak D match, TRBD1 (6 bases). Trimming stripped 4 bases from V and 2 bases from J, with 13 bases between. The CDR3 runs to 14 residues. Germline-derived CDR1 and CDR2 are SGHNT and YYREEE (reference sequence). CDR3 bases: TGTGCCAGCAGCAAGGAAACAGGGACCTACGAGCAGTACTTC. Its protein is CASSKETGTYEQYF.

The chain combines TRBV9 with TRBJ2-5; D may be TRBD2 (6 bases). In germline, CDR1 is SGDLS, CDR2 YYNGEE. The CDR3 is 15 residues long. V lost 0 bases, J lost 3 bases, and 12 bases lay in between. The CDR3 coding sequence is TGTGCCAGCAGCGTAGTTGGGCGGGAAGAAGAGACCCAGTACTTC. The encoded protein is CASSVVGREEETQYF.

A note on this clone: The identical CDR3 is also encoded by other nucleotide sequences in the sample. The chain couples TRBV9 to TRBJ1-1, with unresolved D. Germline V gene data show CDR1 as SGDLS and CDR2 as YYNGEE. Trimming left V 0 bases short and J 1 base short, with 4 bases between. This CDR3 has 13 residues. The CDR3 sequence is CASSVGANTEAFF. The CDR3 DNA reads as TGTGCCAGCAGCGTAGGGGCGAACACTGAAGCTTTCTTT.

V and J are TRBV5-1 and TRBJ1-2; 7 bases map to TRBD1. Per the germline V gene, CDR1 is SGHRS and CDR2 is YFSETQ. After removal of 1 base from V and 4 bases from J, the junction contained 10 bases not matched to a gene. The CDR3 consists of 16 residues. The CDR3, as DNA: TGCGCCAGCAGCTTGTCGGCAGGGGGTATTCGCTATGGCTACACCTTC. Amino acid sequence: CASSLSAGGIRYGYTF.

The genes are TRBV27 and TRBJ1-2, with 10 bases matching TRBD1. The CDR3 sequence is 15 residues long. V shed 3 bases, J shed 5 bases, and the junction held 6 bases outside the gene matches. Germline V gene data show CDR1 as MNHEY and CDR2 as SMNVEV (reference sequence). This chain's CDR3 is CASSLAGQGYYGYTF. As DNA, the CDR3 is TGTGCCAGCAGTTTGGCGGGACAGGGGTATTATGGCTACACCTTC.

The CDR3 DNA is TGTGCCAGCAGGGGGGACAGCTACTATGGCTACACCTTC. Translation gives CASRGDSYYGYTF. This chain connects TRBV27 to TRBJ1-2; TRBD1 matches at 7 bases. J was trimmed by 3 bases and V by 6 bases; bases with no gene match: 4. Germline values: CDR1 MNHEY, CDR2 SMNVEV (reference sequence). The CDR3 is 13 residues long.

The chain has TRBV9 and TRBJ1-1, with D possibly being TRBD1 (6 bases). V was trimmed by 7 bases and J by 4 bases, leaving 14 bases between them. Germline V gene lookup returns CDR1 SGDLS and CDR2 YYNGEE. The CDR3 is 13 amino acids. The CDR3 coding sequence is TGTGCCAGCTCCCAGGGGTCTGGCACTGAAGCTTTCTTT. This codes for CASSQGSGTEAFF.